Shown below are 7 T cell receptor beta chains from a single sample sequenced in a study of beta chain features in type 1 diabetes. Expressed TCRB transcripts were sequenced because the entire RNA isolate underwent reverse transcription. The protocol was immunoSEQ multiplex PCR, while the TCRdb copy is restricted to in-frame clones and leaves out a portion. This sample has about 360,000 clones; 10% to 15% occur once, and the top ten carry 0.017%. Input material: naive CD4+ T cells from blood. The receptors shown here come from a man younger than 30 in good health.

This clone was detected a few times. The J gene is TRBJ2-7, the V gene TRBV5-1, with D maybe TRBD1 (5 bases). The CDR3 has 11 amino acids. Looked up from germline, CDR1 is SGHRS and CDR2 is YFSETQ. The V end lost 3 bases, the J end lost 5 bases, and 6 bases lay between the germline ends. The CDR3: CASSSRDEQYF. The CDR3 DNA follows: TGCGCCAGCAGCTCCAGGGACGAGCAGTACTTC.

This clone was seen more than once but under ten times. The chain links TRBV7-2 to TRBJ1-2, with 10 bases fitting TRBD1. With V trimmed by 5 bases and J by 2 bases, 8 bases remained unmatched. Per germline, CDR1 SGHTA and CDR2 FQGNSA. This CDR3 has 16 amino acids. CDR3 DNA sequence: TGTGCCAGCAGCATCTCGGGACAGGGGCGCAACTATGGCTACACCTTC. Amino acids: CASSISGQGRNYGYTF.

The CDR3 nucleotides are TGCGCCAGCAGCTCGGGACAGGGGAACACTGAAGCTTTCTTT. It codes for CASSSGQGNTEAFF. The chain links TRBV5-1 to TRBJ1-1, with TRBD1 matching over 9 bases. V lost 3 bases, J lost 1 base, and 1 base stayed unmatched. The CDR3 spans 14 residues. CDR1 and CDR2 (germline): SGHRS, YFSETQ.

This chain links TRBV2 with TRBJ1-5; D might be TRBD1 (6 bases). From germline, CDR1 is SNHLY and CDR2 FYNNEI. This CDR3 spans 20 amino acids. The V gene lost 8 bases and the J gene lost 0 bases, with 29 bases spanning the gap. The CDR3 region is CASGGLSQPGRLSSNQPQHF. The CDR3 bases are TGTGCCAGCGGGGGCCTGTCCCAGCCTGGCCGGCTCAGTAGCAATCAGCCCCAGCATTTT. Using reference TRBV2 and TRBJ1-5 for the parts outside the CDR3, the full variable domain is EPEVTQTPSHQVTQMGQEVILRCVPISNHLYFYWYRQILGQKVEFLVSFYNNEISEKSEIFDDQFSVERPDGSNFTLKIRSTKLEDSAMYFCASGGLSQPGRLSSNQPQHFGDGTRLSIL.

Here the CDR3 reads CASSEKGLAGPNEQFF. The DNA for the CDR3 is TGTGCCAGCAGCGAAAAGGGACTAGCGGGACCCAATGAGCAGTTCTTC. This chain links TRBV7-8 with TRBJ2-1, with TRBD2 identical over 13 bases. The length of the CDR3 is 16 residues. The J segment lost 6 bases and the V segment lost 5 bases, leaving 7 bases of the junction unmatched. CDR1 is SGHVS, CDR2 FQNEAQ, per germline.

This sequence joins TRBV9 and TRBJ1-1, with D unclear. The germline V and J ends were trimmed by 0 bases and 0 bases, with 15 bases remaining between them. CDR3 size: 17 residues. CDR1 and CDR2 from the germline V gene are SGDLS and YYNGEE. The CDR3 loop reads CASSVDPAGRLNTEAFF. The CDR3 DNA follows: TGTGCCAGCAGCGTAGATCCGGCGGGCAGATTGAACACTGAAGCTTTCTTT.

This clone was detected only a few times. This chain links TRBV13 with TRBJ2-1; 7 bases agree with TRBD1. This CDR3 has 13 amino acids. Germline V CDR1 and CDR2: PRHDT, FYEKMQ (reference sequence). Unmatched junction bases numbered 3, after V lost 6 bases and J lost 4 bases. The CDR3 DNA reads as TGTGCCAGCAGAAGGGACAGATACAATGAGCAGTTCTTC. Encoded protein: CASRRDRYNEQFF.